This note documents a single T cell receptor beta chain sequence. This record belongs to a study of shared T cell receptors in the human thymus. The data were produced by immunoSEQ multiplex PCR, yet TCRdb's version contains in-frame clones alone and is incomplete. The table lists hundreds of thousands of clones, around 87% of them singletons. CDR1 is SGHTS and CDR2 is YDEGEE in the germline V gene. The CDR3 length is 16 residues. V was trimmed by 1 base and J by 2 bases, leaving 16 bases between them. The same data also went into a second study, on human thymus T cells. That paper adds: Infants, healthy and Finnish, who were having corrective surgery for congenital heart defects served as donors. Surgeons resected thymus tissue during corrective heart surgery. Related studies noted strongly shared thymic repertoires across unrelated people.

Sequenced input: thymocytes. The genes are TRBV5-8 and TRBJ2-7, with D possibly being TRBD2 (6 bases). This receptor was identified in a boy less than two years old with a congenital heart defect. The CDR3 DNA reads as TGTGCCAGCAGCTTGATAGGGCGGGACGGACCCTACGAGCAGTACTTC. This codes for CASSLIGRDGPYEQYF.